This T cell receptor (beta chain) was recorded in a study of T cell responses to AZD1222 COVID-19 vaccine. There are 15 residues in the CDR3. CDR1 and CDR2 from the germline V gene are MGHRA and YSYEKL. Trimming took 0 bases from V and 4 from J, leaving 12 bases between them. This clone was detected only a few times. Libraries were prepared by immunoSEQ multiplex PCR; TCRdb keeps only in-frame clonotypes and omits some of them. The table lists about 110,000 clones, about four fifths of them singletons. This TCR was sampled from an adult in good health. The rearrangement links TRBV4-1 to TRBJ1-2; TRBD1 might be the D (5 bases). The sequencing used peripheral blood, collected on day 0 of AZD1222 vaccination. The CDR3 coding sequence is TGCGCCAGCAGCCAAGATCCGGCAGGGACCTATGGCTACACCTTC. As protein: CASSQDPAGTYGYTF.